This T cell receptor beta chain derives from a study of blood T cell repertoires in COVID-19. Study information: The samples span acute and convalescent COVID-19 from the United States, Italy and Spain. In each case, the material was cDNA or gDNA derived from T cells, B-cell-depleted T cells, or PBMCs.

The CDR3 runs to 14 residues. Trimming removed 6 bases from V and 2 bases from J, with 13 bases in between. Looked up from germline, CDR1 is KGHSH and CDR2 is LQKENI. Per the authors' pipeline: Estimated nucleated cell counts came from reference gene primer amplification. The repertoire was sequenced with immunoSEQ multiplex PCR; TCRdb's copy has only in-frame clones and lacks some. V and J calls and clone size follow that table, whereas D and trimming were derived from the DNA. This sample has 220,000 or so clones, with approximately 84% found just once. The specimen was peripheral blood. The sequence derives from a woman of 80 years or more with acute or convalescent COVID-19. This chain joins TRBV18 and TRBJ2-5; TRBD2 might be the D (5 bases). In nucleotides, the CDR3 is TGTGCCAGCTCCCTGCGACGGGAACAAGAGACCCAGTACTTC. This translates into CASSLRREQETQYF.